One and the same sample provided the 28 T cell receptor beta chains below, sequenced in a study of glioma-infiltrating T cells. Amplification of TCR alpha and beta CDR3 regions from RNA used iRepertoire nested multiplex PCR. Each CDR3 protein gets one entry after TCRdb re-called the multiplex PCR reads with MiXCR. The sample has some 120,000 distinct CDR3 sequences; roughly 24% are singletons. The specimen sequenced was glioma tissue, nonneoplastic brain tissue, or PBMCs (not recorded which). Every receptor here comes from a human donor with low-grade glioma or glioblastoma, undergoing nonglioma brain surgery, or in good health (not recorded which).

This clonotype was detected ten times or more. This chain links TRBV6-2 or TRBV6-3 with TRBJ2-7; D may match TRBD1 or TRBD2 (5 bases each). From germline, CDR1 is MNHEY and CDR2 SVGEGT. The ends were cut back, 7 bases at V and 2 bases at J, with 15 bases in the middle. The CDR3 loop spans 14 amino acids. CDR3 bases: TGTGCCAGCACCGCCGGGACGGCAGCCTACGAGCAGTACTTC. Translation: CASTAGTAAYEQYF.

The table lists this clonotype with a count of one. The J gene is TRBJ2-5, the V gene TRBV5-1; perhaps D is TRBD1 or TRBD2 (5 bases each). The germline V gene encodes CDR1 SGHRS and CDR2 YFSETQ. The V and J ends lost 4 bases and 9 bases respectively, with 19 bases between them. The CDR3 has 14 residues. This CDR3 is CASSPLHGAEAQYF. CDR3 in DNA: TGCGCCAGCAGCCCACTACACGGGGCGGAGGCCCAGTACTTC.

As to this clonotype: A much bigger clone sits one base away, suggesting this may be a read error. The chain employs TRBV24-1 and TRBJ2-7, with TRBD1 matching over 10 bases. In germline, CDR1 is KGHDR, CDR2 SFDVKD. The CDR3 consists of 13 residues. The CDR3 coding sequence is TGTGCCACTTCCGGGGACAGGGGCTACGCGCAGTACTTC. This encodes CATSGDRGYAQYF.

Regarding this clonotype: It may be a read error: a sequence one base away is much more abundant. The chain couples TRBV7-9 to TRBJ2-7; no definite D call. Trimming took 4 bases from V and 3 from J, leaving 13 bases between them. Germline V CDR1 and CDR2: SEHNR, FQNEAQ (reference sequence). The CDR3 has 14 residues. The DNA of the CDR3 is TGTGCCAGCAGCTATTCATGGGGAATCTACGAGCAGTACTTC. Amino acid sequence: CASSYSWGIYEQYF.

As concerns this clonotype: One junction end disagrees with the germline gene, perhaps due to a read error. The V and J genes are TRBV5-1 and TRBJ1-2; D is undetermined. This CDR3 has 12 amino acids. From germline, CDR1 is SGHRS and CDR2 YFSETQ. The chain's CDR3 is CVSRVDNYGYTF. In DNA form, the CDR3 reads TGCGTCAGCAGAGTTGATAACTATGGCTACACCTTC.

This chain connects TRBV29-1 to TRBJ1-5; weak D call: TRBD1 (6 bases). The CDR3 covers 16 residues. V lost 5 bases to trimming and J lost 0 bases, with 17 bases between them. Per the germline V gene, CDR1 is SQVTM and CDR2 is ANQGSEA. Here the CDR3 DNA reads TGCAGCGTTAACAGGGAGAGGAATTATAGCAATCAGCCCCAGCATTTT. Encoded protein: CSVNRERNYSNQPQHF.

Ten or more counts support this clonotype. The V call is TRBV7-2, the J call TRBJ2-3; 11 bases line up with TRBD2. This CDR3 comprises 15 residues. Per the germline V gene, CDR1 is SGHTA and CDR2 is FQGNSA. With 5 bases clipped from V and 2 bases from J, the junction kept 3 bases outside the gene matches. The CDR3 DNA follows: TGTGCCAGCAGCGGGACTAGCGGACACACAGATACGCAGTATTTT. Protein sequence: CASSGTSGHTDTQYF.

This clonotype was seen ten or more times. This sequence joins TRBV6-2 or TRBV6-3 and TRBJ2-5; the D gene could be TRBD1 or TRBD2 (5 bases each). Deletions cut 6 bases from V and 0 bases from J, with 14 bases between. Germline V gene sequence: CDR1 MNHEY, CDR2 SVGEGT. The CDR3 totals 15 residues. The chain's CDR3 is CASSPGTDYQETQYF. Written as DNA, the CDR3 is TGTGCCAGCAGCCCCGGGACGGATTACCAAGAGACCCAGTACTTC.

This clonotype appeared a few times. V usage is TRBV19 and J usage is TRBJ1-5, with D hard to call. V was cut by 3 bases and J by 1 base, with 7 bases left in between. Germline V CDR1 and CDR2: LNHDA, SQIVND (reference sequence). CDR3 length equals 14 residues. The CDR3 here is CASSIFSSNQPQHF. As DNA, the CDR3 is TGTGCCAGTAGTATCTTTTCAAGCAATCAGCCCCAGCATTTT.

The sample holds many counts of this clonotype. The chain couples TRBV6-1 to TRBJ2-2; 7 bases map to TRBD1. This CDR3 is 17 amino acids long. Germline loops: CDR1 MNHNS, CDR2 SASEGT. Trimming cost V 7 bases and J 1 base; bases outside gene matches: 12. CDR3 nucleotides: TGTGCCAGCACCCCAAAGGGGGACAGATTGAACACCGGGGAGCTGTTTTTT. This encodes CASTPKGDRLNTGELFF.

This clonotype has a handful of counts. The chain recombines TRBV4-1 with TRBJ1-6; D is undetermined. The germline gives CDR1 MGHRA, CDR2 YSYEKL. V was pared by 1 base and J by 3 bases, with 7 bases between. The CDR3 covers 15 residues. The chain's CDR3 is CASSQGLNYNSPLHF. The CDR3 DNA follows: TGCGCCAGCAGCCAAGGCCTTAACTATAATTCACCCCTCCACTTT.

There are a few counts of this clonotype. The V and J genes are TRBV7-9 and TRBJ2-1; maybe TRBD1 (5 bases). CDR3 length: 17 residues. V gave up 1 base and J gave up 0 bases, with 13 bases separating them. Germline loops: CDR1 SEHNR, CDR2 FQNEAQ (reference sequence). Here the CDR3 reads CASSLGRKGNSYNEQFF. The CDR3 DNA reads as TGTGCCAGCAGCTTAGGGAGAAAGGGGAACTCCTACAATGAGCAGTTCTTC.

This clonotype was counted many times. CDR3 in amino acids: CASSPSGNTIYF. CDR3 nucleotide sequence: TGTGCCAGTAGTCCCTCTGGAAACACCATATATTTT. This chain uses TRBV19 with TRBJ1-3; no firm D call. CDR1 LNHDA and CDR2 SQIVND come from the germline V gene (reference sequence). The CDR3 covers 12 residues. V lost 5 bases, J lost 0 bases, and 2 bases lay in between.

This clonotype was counted between two and nine times. The V call is TRBV29-1, the J call TRBJ1-5; D gene ambiguous. The V gene lost 4 bases and the J gene lost 6 bases, with 16 bases spanning the gap. Germline CDR1 reads SQVTM; CDR2 reads ANQGSEA. The CDR3 loop spans 14 amino acids. CDR3 loop: CSVGETAEGQPQHF. In DNA, the CDR3 is TGCAGCGTTGGTGAAACAGCGGAGGGTCAGCCCCAGCATTTT.

A few counts support this clonotype. The chain links TRBV29-1 to TRBJ2-7; 7 bases fit TRBD2. Germline values: CDR1 SQVTM, CDR2 ANQGSEA. The CDR3 spans 14 residues. V shed 0 bases, J shed 2 bases, and the junction held 4 bases outside the gene matches. As DNA, the CDR3 is TGCAGCGTTGAAGAAGCCGGGACTACCTACGAGCAGTACTTC. This translates into CSVEEAGTTYEQYF.

This clonotype was observed a single time. A much larger clone lies one base from this, so it may be a read error. The chain couples TRBV4-2 to TRBJ2-3; TRBD2 might be the D (6 bases). Germline CDR1 reads LGHNA; CDR2 reads YNFKEQ. There are 16 residues in the CDR3. V was clipped by 0 bases and J by 4 bases, with 14 bases between them. The CDR3 region is CASSQDLASVSDTQYF. For the CDR3, the DNA is TGTGCCAGCAGCCAAGATTTGGCTAGCGTGTCAGATACGCAGTATTTT.

This clonotype has at least ten counts. The junction departs from germline at one end; a sequencing error may be responsible. The J gene is TRBJ2-3, the V gene TRBV15; 9 nucleotides line up with TRBD2. The CDR3 is 16 amino acids. Germline assignment: CDR1 LNHNV and CDR2 YYDKDF (reference sequence). CDR3 loop: CAASRESSGGTDTQYF. The CDR3 DNA is TGTGCCGCCAGCAGAGAGAGTAGCGGGGGTACAGATACGCAGTATTTT.

There are a few counts of this clonotype. This chain links TRBV30 with TRBJ2-7; 13 nucleotides align to TRBD2. Germline V gene lookup returns CDR1 GTSNPN and CDR2 SVGIG (reference sequence). The CDR3 is 15 residues long. V dropped 4 bases and J dropped 4; count of bases not matched to a gene: 7. The CDR3 region is CAWTSVGLAGYEQYF. The CDR3 DNA sequence: TGTGCCTGGACCAGCGTGGGACTAGCGGGATACGAGCAGTACTTC. The variable domain in full, completed from reference TRBV30 and TRBJ2-7, reads SQTIHQWPATLVQPVGSPLSLECTVEGTSNPNLYWYRQAAGRGLQLLFYSVGIGQISSEVPQNLSASRPQDRQFILSSKKLLLSDSGFYLCAWTSVGLAGYEQYFGPGTRLTVT.

This clonotype has a handful of counts. Just one base apart from a much larger clone, this may be a read error. In nucleotides, the CDR3 is TGTACCAGCAGTTTCGTGAACAGGGTTAGCTTTAGGACCCAGCGTAGCAATCAGCCCCAGCATTTT. Its protein product is CTSSFVNRVSFRTQRSNQPQHF. The chain couples TRBV12-3 or TRBV12-4 to TRBJ1-5; maybe TRBD1 (6 bases). This CDR3 has 22 residues.

This clonotype was recorded at least ten times. This chain uses TRBV6-1 with TRBJ1-3; no firm D call. CDR1 and CDR2 (germline): MNHNS, SASEGT. V lost 6 bases and J 0 bases, leaving 9 bases between the germline ends. The CDR3 length is 14 residues. This CDR3 reads CASSYIISGNTIYF. CDR3 in DNA: TGTGCCAGCAGCTACATCATCTCTGGAAACACCATATATTTT.

The chain has TRBV7-9 and TRBJ2-3; the match to TRBD2 covers 10 bases. The junction had 8 bases not matched to a gene; V was cut back by 5 bases and J by 3 bases. The CDR3 has 16 amino acids. Germline V gene lookup returns CDR1 SEHNR and CDR2 FQNEAQ (reference sequence). Here the CDR3 DNA reads TGTGCCAGCAGCCAAAGGCTAGCGGGAGTAACAGATACGCAGTATTTT. This translates into CASSQRLAGVTDTQYF.

A word on this clonotype: Just one base apart from a much larger clone, this may be a read error. The chain has TRBV28 and TRBJ2-7; the D gene is possibly TRBD2 (5 bases). This CDR3 spans 15 amino acids. V was clipped by 5 bases and J by 3 bases, with 17 bases between them. The V gene's germline CDR1 is MDHEN and CDR2 SYDVKM. CDR3 protein: CASSEPIARDYEQYF. The CDR3 nucleotides read TGTGCCAGCAGTGAGCCAATAGCGAGAGACTACGAGCAGTACTTC.

This clonotype was recorded many times. The chain employs TRBV6-2 or TRBV6-3 and TRBJ2-6; no definite D call. V lost 3 bases to trimming and J lost 0 bases, with 3 bases between them. CDR3 length: 14 amino acids. Germline CDR1 and CDR2: MNHEY and SVGEGT. The CDR3 loop is CASSYLSGANVLTF. The CDR3 bases are TGTGCCAGCAGTTATCTCTCTGGGGCCAACGTCCTGACTTTC.

This clonotype showed up just a few times. The chain links TRBV7-9 to TRBJ2-7; 7 positions match TRBD1. Germline V gene data show CDR1 as SEHNR and CDR2 as FQNEAQ (reference sequence). The CDR3 has 15 amino acids. J was trimmed by 0 bases and V by 4 bases; bases with no gene match: 6. DNA for the CDR3: TGTGCCAGCAGCTCCTGGGCAGGGGGCTCCTACGAGCAGTACTTC. Translation gives CASSSWAGGSYEQYF.

The chain carries TRBV19 and TRBJ2-7; 8 bases map to TRBD1. The CDR3 has 14 amino acids. V trimming: 8 bases; J trimming: 5 bases; junction bases outside the gene matches: 11. CDR1 is LNHDA and CDR2 is SQIVND in the germline V gene (reference sequence). The CDR3 sequence: CASASGQGIHEQYF. CDR3 DNA: TGTGCCAGTGCTAGTGGACAGGGTATCCACGAGCAGTACTTC.

In regard to this clonotype: A much larger clone sits a single nucleotide away, making a read error possible. The genes are TRBV6-6 and TRBJ2-7; D is undetermined. CDR1 and CDR2 (germline): MNHNY, SVGAGI (reference sequence). The CDR3 is made up of 15 amino acids. The V and J ends lost 6 bases and 3 bases respectively, with 18 bases between them. CDR3 sequence: CASSGPRAAYYEQYF. The CDR3 nucleotides read TGTGCCAGCAGCGGACCCCGGGCGGCTTACTACGAGCAGTACTTC.

There are many counts of this clonotype. The gene calls are TRBV28 and TRBJ2-7; D gene unclear. CDR1 is MDHEN and CDR2 is SYDVKM in the germline V gene. The CDR3 is 15 amino acids. Trimming pared 2 bases from V and 2 bases from J, leaving 13 bases between. DNA for the CDR3: TGTGCCAGCAGTTTAAGGCCCGCCGGACCCTACGAGCAGTACTTC. Its translation: CASSLRPAGPYEQYF.

The sample holds many counts of this clonotype. The V and J genes are TRBV4-1 and TRBJ1-1, with 9 bases fitting TRBD1. Germline V lookup: CDR1 MGHRA, CDR2 YSYEKL. The CDR3 runs 15 residues. V was pared by 3 bases and J by 11 bases, with 13 bases of the junction left unmatched. The CDR3 loop is CASSHGLEPGQGAFF. The DNA for the CDR3 is TGCGCCAGCAGCCATGGACTTGAGCCGGGACAGGGTGCTTTCTTT.